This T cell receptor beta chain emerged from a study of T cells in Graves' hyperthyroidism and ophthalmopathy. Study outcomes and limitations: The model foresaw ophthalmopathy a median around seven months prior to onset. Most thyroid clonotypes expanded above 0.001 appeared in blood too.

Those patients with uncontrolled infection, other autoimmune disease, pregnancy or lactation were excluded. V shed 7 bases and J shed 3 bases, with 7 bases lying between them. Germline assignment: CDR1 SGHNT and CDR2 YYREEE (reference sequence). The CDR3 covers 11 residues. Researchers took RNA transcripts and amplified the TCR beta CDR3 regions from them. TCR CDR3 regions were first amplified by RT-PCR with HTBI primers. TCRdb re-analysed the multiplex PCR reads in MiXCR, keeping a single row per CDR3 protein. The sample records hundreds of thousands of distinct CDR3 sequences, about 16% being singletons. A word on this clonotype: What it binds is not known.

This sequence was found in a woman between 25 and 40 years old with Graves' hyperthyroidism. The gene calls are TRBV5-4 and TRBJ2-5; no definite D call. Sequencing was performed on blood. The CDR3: CASGRKETQYF. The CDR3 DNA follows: TGTGCCAGCGGAAGAAAAGAGACCCAGTACTTC. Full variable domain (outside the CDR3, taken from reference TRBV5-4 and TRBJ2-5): ETGVTQSPTHLIKTRGQQVTLRCSSQSGHNTVSWYQQALGQGPQFIFQYYREEENGRGNFPPRFSGLQFPNYSSELNVNALELDDSALYLCASGRKETQYFGPGTRLLVL.